The T cell receptor beta chain under discussion was sequenced for a study of a mutant IDH1 vaccine in newly diagnosed glioma. Across the whole study: Radiotherapy alone preceded vaccination by 4-6 weeks; alternatively, vaccination started with temozolomide cycles. Treatment recipients were roughly 62% male and around 40% female, and their mean age was around 37 years. Every participant had undergone radiotherapy, temozolomide, or both before, and most underwent both. Points from the study as a whole: Among patients, 93.3% showed immune responses induced by the vaccine.

Trimming cost V 6 bases and J 8 bases, with 17 bases left between them. Germline assignment: CDR1 MDHEN and CDR2 SYDVKM. This CDR3 spans 14 amino acids. For this clone: Its target is unknown.

Here immunoSEQ multiplex PCR was the method, and the copy in TCRdb shows in-frame clones only, minus some. The data show some 30,000 clones, with roughly 90% seen just once and more than 2.5% held by the top ten. Specified time point: week 23, last vaccination. Doses comprised 300 ug of mutant IDH1 20-mer peptide each, plus topical imiquimod. Sequencing used PBMCs, obtained from a glioma patient whose treatment included an IDH1 peptide vaccine. The genes are TRBV28 and TRBJ2-1; D uncertain. This TCR came from a man aged 35 to 55 with glioma. The CDR3 sequence: CASSSPPGEDEQFF. The CDR3 bases are TGTGCCAGCAGCTCCCCCCCGGGTGAGGATGAGCAGTTCTTC.